Below are 21 T cell receptor beta chains sequenced from a single sample in a study of blood T cell repertoires in COVID-19. Method: immunoSEQ multiplex PCR; TCRdb's copy keeps in-frame clones and lacks some. The data hold around 130,000 clones, with approximately 77% observed a single time. The sample consisted of peripheral blood. The receptors were sampled from a man older than 75 with acute or convalescent COVID-19.

This clone appeared a few times. The CDR3 here is CASSLTRVGVTGELFF. The DNA of the CDR3 is TGTGCCAGCAGCTTGACCCGTGTAGGGGTCACCGGGGAGCTGTTTTTT. V is TRBV7-9 and J is TRBJ2-2; perhaps TRBD1 as D (5 bases). The CDR3 has 16 residues. Between the trimmed V and J ends, which lost 3 bases and 4 bases, there was a span of 15 bases. Germline V gene lookup returns CDR1 SEHNR and CDR2 FQNEAQ (reference sequence).

This sequence joins TRBV5-1 and TRBJ1-1, with 9 bases identical to TRBD1. Germline loops: CDR1 SGHRS, CDR2 YFSETQ. The CDR3 loop spans 15 amino acids. With 0 bases clipped from V and 5 bases from J, the junction kept 5 bases outside the gene matches. CDR3 sequence reads: CASSLGDRVWTEAFF. CDR3 in DNA: TGCGCCAGCAGCTTGGGGGACAGGGTTTGGACTGAAGCTTTCTTT.

This clone occurred once. The V call is TRBV3-1 (or the pseudogene TRBV3-2), the J call TRBJ1-1, with a tentative D call TRBD1 (5 bases). The ends were cut back, 5 bases at V and 2 bases at J, with 12 bases in the middle. CDR3 length: 14 amino acids. Germline V lookup: CDR1 LGHDT, CDR2 YNNKEL (reference sequence). Here the CDR3 DNA reads TGTGCCAGCAGCGCCAGGGAAACTAACACTGAAGCTTTCTTT. It translates to CASSARETNTEAFF.

Ten or more counts support this clone. CDR3 DNA: TGTGCCAGAAGTGTTATTACAGGGGCCCGACAAACTGAAGCTTTCTTT. Its translation is CARSVITGARQTEAFF. The genes are TRBV5-3 and TRBJ1-1, with 7 bases aligning to TRBD1. TRBV5-3 has ORF status, its function being uncertain. The CDR3 has 16 residues. Trimming at V came to 5 bases and at J to 5 bases, leaving 15 bases not matched to a gene.

This clone came up a few times. The J gene is TRBJ1-5, the V gene TRBV19, with a weak D call TRBD1 (5 bases). This CDR3 contains 13 residues. V lost 7 bases to trimming and J lost 6 bases, with 13 bases between them. Germline lookup yields CDR1 LNHDA and CDR2 SQIVND (reference sequence). CDR3 DNA: TGTGCCAGTACCCTTCAGGGTAGTCAGCCCCAGCATTTT. This codes for CASTLQGSQPQHF.

The chain joins TRBV11-2 to TRBJ1-2; no definite D call. CDR3 length: 14 amino acids. Trimming stripped 0 bases from V and 2 bases from J, with 7 bases between. Germline V lookup: CDR1 SGHAT, CDR2 FQNNGV. CDR3 residues: CASSLEAGNYGYTF. CDR3 DNA: TGTGCCAGCAGCTTAGAGGCGGGGAACTATGGCTACACCTTC.

The chain employs TRBV5-1 and TRBJ2-5; 9 positions agree with TRBD2. The CDR3 loop spans 16 amino acids. V trimming: 0 bases; J trimming: 1 base; junction bases outside the gene matches: 4. Germline CDR1 is SGHRS and CDR2 is YFSETQ. CDR3 sequence: CASSLGLAGIQETQYF. For the CDR3, the DNA is TGCGCCAGCAGCTTGGGCCTAGCGGGGATCCAAGAGACCCAGTACTTC.

This clone showed up just a few times. The chain uses TRBV9 and TRBJ2-2; TRBD1 matches at 9 bases. The CDR3 covers 16 residues. Per the germline V gene, CDR1 is SGDLS and CDR2 is YYNGEE. Trimming at V came to 2 bases and at J to 3 bases, leaving 5 bases not matched to a gene. The CDR3 DNA follows: TGTGCCAGCAGCGTTCCGGGACAGGGAGACACCGGGGAGCTGTTTTTT. Protein: CASSVPGQGDTGELFF.

A single count supports this clone. V gene TRBV12-3 or TRBV12-4 combines with J gene TRBJ2-7; D is perhaps TRBD2 (5 bases). V lost 6 bases and J 7 bases, leaving 13 bases between the germline ends. This CDR3 has 12 amino acids. CDR3 region: CASRRRETEQYF. CDR3 bases: TGTGCCAGCAGGCGACGGGAAACGGAGCAGTACTTC.

This sequence joins TRBV6-1 and TRBJ1-2, with unresolved D. V lost 1 base, J lost 4 bases, and 10 bases lay in between. CDR3 length: 14 residues. Per germline, CDR1 MNHNS and CDR2 SASEGT. The CDR3 spells CASSEEPGGYGYTF. The CDR3 nucleotides read TGTGCCAGCAGTGAAGAACCGGGTGGCTATGGCTACACCTTC.

This clone has just a few counts. The DNA for the CDR3 is TGTGCCAGCAGCTTCGGGACACTAGTCGTGGGGGAGCTGTTTTTT. It is translated as CASSFGTLVVGELFF. The chain joins TRBV5-6 to TRBJ2-2; tentative D call: TRBD1 (6 bases). There are 15 residues in the CDR3. Trimming removed 2 bases at V and 8 bases at J, with 16 bases between. Germline lookup yields CDR1 SGHDT and CDR2 YYEEEE.

This clone has at least ten counts. In nucleotides, the CDR3 is TGTGCCAGCAGGAGGACAGGGGGCACTGAAGCTTTCTTT. This gives the protein CASRRTGGTEAFF. The genes are TRBV7-9 and TRBJ1-1; 10 positions match TRBD1. This CDR3 has 13 amino acids. Germline values: CDR1 SEHNR, CDR2 FQNEAQ (reference sequence). V shed 6 bases and J 4 bases; nucleotides not matched to a gene: 2.

This clone has a single count. The chain carries TRBV5-6 and TRBJ1-2; D call uncertain. V lost 0 bases and J 11 bases, leaving 14 bases between the germline ends. Germline V gives CDR1 SGHDT, CDR2 YYEEEE. The CDR3 extends over 13 amino acids. The CDR3 is CASSLVEGAGYTF. The CDR3 nucleotides are TGTGCCAGCAGCTTGGTAGAGGGCGCGGGTTACACCTTC.

J is TRBJ1-2 and V is TRBV2; unclear D gene. Germline assignment: CDR1 SNHLY and CDR2 FYNNEI. The CDR3 runs to 14 residues. With 3 bases removed from V and 7 bases from J, the gap between germline ends came to 15 bases. The CDR3: CASSDEGFFTGYTF. DNA of the CDR3: TGTGCCAGCAGTGACGAGGGTTTCTTTACTGGCTACACCTTC.

The rearrangement links TRBV18 to TRBJ2-7; 10 bases fit TRBD2. CDR1 and CDR2 (germline): KGHSH, LQKENI. With V trimmed by 5 bases and J by 5 bases, 6 bases remained unmatched. The CDR3 has 14 amino acids. The CDR3 loop reads CASSASGGIDEQYF. The CDR3 DNA reads TGTGCCAGCTCAGCTAGCGGGGGAATAGACGAGCAGTACTTC.

V is TRBV5-1 and J is TRBJ2-3, with a possible D match to TRBD2 (5 bases). The germline CDR1 and CDR2 sequences are SGHRS and YFSETQ. Trimming stripped 0 bases from V and 4 bases from J, with 21 bases between. The length of the CDR3 is 18 residues. The CDR3 spells CASSLVPASRFAADTQYF. The CDR3, as DNA: TGCGCCAGCAGCTTGGTACCGGCTAGCAGGTTCGCAGCAGATACGCAGTATTTT.

The chain carries TRBV18 and TRBJ1-2; D is undetermined. This CDR3 region has 13 residues. Germline V lookup: CDR1 KGHSH, CDR2 LQKENI. V was clipped by 3 bases and J by 4 bases, with 9 bases between them. CDR3 residues: CASSPEEIYGYTF. In DNA, the CDR3 is TGTGCCAGCTCACCGGAGGAGATCTATGGCTACACCTTC. The entire variable domain, with the rest obtained from reference TRBV18 and TRBJ1-2, is as follows: NAGVMQNPRHLVRRRGQEARLRCSPMKGHSHVYWYRQLPEEGLKFMVYLQKENIIDESGMPKERFSAEFPKEGPSILRIQQVVRGDSAAYFCASSPEEIYGYTFGSGTRLTVV.

The J gene is TRBJ2-7, the V gene TRBV10-3, with TRBD1 matching over 10 bases. V dropped 6 bases and J dropped 3; count of bases not matched to a gene: 5. CDR3 length: 14 residues. From germline, CDR1 is ENHRY and CDR2 SYGVKD. The CDR3 reads CAIRTGTGVYEQYF. The DNA for the CDR3 is TGTGCCATCAGGACCGGGACAGGGGTCTACGAGCAGTACTTC.

J is TRBJ2-5 and V is TRBV27; D possibly corresponds to TRBD1 (5 bases). The CDR3 is 16 amino acids. V was trimmed by 2 bases and J by 5 bases, leaving 18 bases between them. Germline V gene data show CDR1 as MNHEY and CDR2 as SMNVEV (reference sequence). CDR3 residues: CASSLRGGGVSETQYF. CDR3 coding DNA: TGTGCCAGCAGTTTAAGGGGCGGTGGGGTTTCGGAGACCCAGTACTTC.

The rearrangement uses TRBV5-4 and TRBJ2-7; 8 nucleotides align to TRBD2. V trimming: 4 bases; J trimming: 3 bases; junction bases outside the gene matches: 12. This CDR3 is built from 16 residues. In germline, CDR1 is SGHNT, CDR2 YYREEE (reference sequence). CDR3 in DNA: TGTGCCAGCAGCCCCTCCTTGGCGGGGGGCCTCTACGAGCAGTACTTC. It codes for CASSPSLAGGLYEQYF.

This chain links TRBV24-1 with TRBJ2-3; D possibly corresponds to TRBD1 (5 bases). CDR1 and CDR2 from the germline V gene are KGHDR and SFDVKD. The CDR3 consists of 15 residues. V shed 0 bases and J shed 4 bases, with 10 bases lying between them. CDR3 region: CATSDLHLGADTQYF. The CDR3 region has the DNA TGTGCCACCAGTGATTTGCACTTAGGGGCAGATACGCAGTATTTT.